A selection of T cell receptor beta chains follows, all from one sample in a study of cytomegalovirus exposure and HLA in healthy donors. Profiled with immunoSEQ multiplex PCR; TCRdb holds only in-frame clones, not every one. Here the sample spans around 150,000 clones, more than 65% being singletons. Sequenced: PBMCs. The receptors shown here come from a man aged 18-30 years in good health and CMV-seropositive. Both conserved end residues are part of each CDR3. D genes are given only for firm matches. Only part of the rows carry a size: once, few, many, or a class if the clone is expanded.

abundance	v_gene	j_gene	d_gene	CDR3aa	CDR3nt
-	TRBV6-1	TRBJ1-2	TRBD1	CASSERDRGLGYTF	TGTGCCAGCAGTGAGCGGGACAGGGGGCTCGGCTACACCTTC
few	TRBV19	TRBJ2-5	-	CASSSDTQETQYF	TGTGCCAGTAGTTCGGACACTCAAGAGACCCAGTACTTC
-	TRBV5-4	TRBJ1-2	TRBD1	CASSVEQGNYGYTF	TGTGCCAGCAGCGTAGAACAGGGGAACTATGGCTACACCTTC
-	TRBV5-5	TRBJ2-3	TRBD2	CASSLDNGGARDTQYF	TGTGCCAGCAGCTTGGATAACGGGGGGGCCCGAGATACGCAGTATTTT
-	TRBV2	TRBJ2-2	-	CASRPSGKDGTGELFF	TGTGCCAGCAGACCGTCAGGGAAAGACGGGACCGGGGAGCTGTTTTTT
few	TRBV9	TRBJ1-6	TRBD1	CASSPYRGLRGNSPLHF	TGTGCCAGCAGCCCTTACAGGGGGCTGAGAGGAAATTCACCCCTCCACTTT
-	TRBV30	TRBJ1-5	-	CAWSETSSNQPQHF	TGTGCCTGGAGTGAGACTTCGAGCAATCAGCCCCAGCATTTT
-	TRBV6-6	TRBJ2-3	-	CASSYPLSGGTDTQYF	TGTGCCAGCAGTTATCCTTTAAGCGGAGGCACAGATACGCAGTATTTT
-	TRBV7-6	TRBJ2-3	TRBD2	CASSSLTAGNADTQYF	TGTGCCAGCAGTTCCCTCACAGCGGGAAACGCAGATACGCAGTATTTT
-	TRBV6-1	TRBJ2-1	-	CASSEVNGAYNEQFF	TGTGCCAGCAGTGAGGTAAACGGGGCCTACAATGAGCAGTTCTTC
-	TRBV6-1	TRBJ2-7	-	CASRGRSYEQYF	TGTGCCAGCAGGGGCAGATCCTACGAGCAGTACTTC
once	TRBV9	TRBJ2-2	TRBD2	CASSAPLHPHGRGNTGELFF	TGTGCCAGCAGCGCCCCTCTTCACCCTCACGGGAGGGGGAACACCGGGGAGCTGTTTTTT
-	TRBV5-1	TRBJ1-1	TRBD1	CASSLQQGRTEAFF	TGCGCCAGCAGCTTGCAACAGGGGAGAACTGAAGCTTTCTTT
-	TRBV7-3	TRBJ2-7	TRBD1	CASSLKGQESYEQYF	TGTGCCAGCAGCTTAAAGGGACAGGAGTCCTACGAGCAGTACTTC
-	TRBV6-5	TRBJ2-7	TRBD1	CASTLNRGHEQYF	TGTGCCAGCACCCTCAACAGGGGCCACGAGCAGTACTTC
-	TRBV2	TRBJ2-3	-	CASSRERDTQYF	TGTGCCAGCAGCCGGGAGCGGGATACGCAGTATTTT